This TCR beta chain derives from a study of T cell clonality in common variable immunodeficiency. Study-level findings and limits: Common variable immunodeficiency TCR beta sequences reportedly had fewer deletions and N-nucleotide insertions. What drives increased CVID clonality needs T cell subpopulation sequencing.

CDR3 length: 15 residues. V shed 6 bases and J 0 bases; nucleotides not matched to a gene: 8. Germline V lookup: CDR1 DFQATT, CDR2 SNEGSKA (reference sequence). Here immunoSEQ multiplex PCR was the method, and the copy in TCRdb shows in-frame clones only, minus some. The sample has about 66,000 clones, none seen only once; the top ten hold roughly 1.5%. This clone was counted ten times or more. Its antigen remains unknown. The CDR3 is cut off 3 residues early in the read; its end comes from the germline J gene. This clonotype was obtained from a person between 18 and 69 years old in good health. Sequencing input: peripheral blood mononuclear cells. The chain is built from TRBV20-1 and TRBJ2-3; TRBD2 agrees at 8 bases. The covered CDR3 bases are TGCAGTGCCGCCGCGGCGGGAGGAAGCACAGATACG. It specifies CSAAAAGGSTDT. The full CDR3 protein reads CSAAAAGGSTDTQYF.